These 27 T cell receptor beta chains share one sample of origin, sequenced in a study of OX40 agonist ivuxolimab in advanced cancers. The protocol was immunoSEQ multiplex PCR, while the TCRdb copy is restricted to in-frame clones and leaves out a portion. The repertoire consists of approximately 70,000 clones, with around 88% occurring once and the leading ten covering roughly 2.4%. Sequenced here: CD4+ or CD8+ T cells sorted from blood, sampled in a trial of the OX40 agonist ivuxolimab. The origin of the receptors is an adult with an advanced solid tumor such as melanoma, head and neck, liver or kidney cancer.

The chain employs TRBV7-8 and TRBJ2-1; either TRBD1 or TRBD2 may supply D (5 bases each). Germline V gene data show CDR1 as SGHVS and CDR2 as FQNEAQ. This CDR3 contains 13 residues. Trimming took off 0 bases at V and 10 bases at J, with 10 bases between the two ends. Here the CDR3 reads CASSLATWGEQFF. CDR3 sequence (DNA): TGTGCCAGCAGCTTAGCGACTTGGGGGGAGCAGTTCTTC.

The V gene is TRBV7-2, the J gene TRBJ2-7; D is unclear. Trimming cost V 5 bases and J 3 bases, with 23 bases left between them. CDR3 length equals 17 residues. Germline V gene lookup returns CDR1 SGHTA and CDR2 FQGNSA. CDR3 coding DNA: TGTGCCAGCAGCCGGGCGCGGATGCTGGTCGCCGACTACGAGCAGTACTTC. It specifies CASSRARMLVADYEQYF.

V is TRBV28 and J is TRBJ1-4; D ambiguous. This CDR3 is built from 13 residues. CDR1 is MDHEN, CDR2 SYDVKM, per germline. Trimming left V 7 bases short and J 0 bases short, with 6 bases between. CDR3 coding DNA: TGTGCCAGCACGATTGCAACTAATGAAAAACTGTTTTTT. Its translation is CASTIATNEKLFF.

As to this clone: The same CDR3 also results from other DNA sequences found in this sample. V usage is TRBV19 and J usage is TRBJ1-1, with D hard to call. The germline CDR1 and CDR2 sequences are LNHDA and SQIVND (reference sequence). V lost 1 base, J lost 1 base, and 7 bases lay in between. This CDR3 spans 14 amino acids. The CDR3 sequence is CASSIGRANTEAFF. CDR3 DNA: TGTGCCAGTAGTATAGGGAGGGCGAACACTGAAGCTTTCTTT.

This clone was observed a single time. The chain uses TRBV18 and TRBJ2-1; 9 bases are shared with TRBD2. The CDR3 extends over 14 amino acids. CDR1 and CDR2 from the germline V gene are KGHSH and LQKENI. The junction had 1 base not matched to a gene; V was cut back by 0 bases and J by 7 bases. Written as DNA, the CDR3 is TGTGCCAGCTCACCACCTAGCGGGAGTAATGAGCAGTTCTTC. Translated: CASSPPSGSNEQFF.

The chain combines TRBV5-6 with TRBJ2-1; 8 bases are a match to TRBD1. After removal of 1 base from V and 5 bases from J, the junction contained 2 bases not matched to a gene. The CDR3 covers 14 residues. In germline, CDR1 is SGHDT, CDR2 YYEEEE. CDR3 bases: TGTGCCAGCAGCTTGCCGGGACAGGACAATGAGCAGTTCTTC. Its translation: CASSLPGQDNEQFF.

The genes are TRBV7-2 and TRBJ2-1; 9 nucleotides match TRBD1. CDR1 SGHTA and CDR2 FQGNSA come from the germline V gene. The CDR3 length is 18 residues. V gave up 1 base and J gave up 9 bases; unmatched junction bases: 16. DNA of the CDR3: TGTGCCAGCAGCTTAGTGGGTGGTGGGTGGACAGGGGTCGGTGAGCAGTTCTTC. It translates to CASSLVGGGWTGVGEQFF.

V is TRBV7-2 and J is TRBJ1-2; possibly TRBD1 for D (6 bases). Germline CDR1 reads SGHTA; CDR2 reads FQGNSA. Trimming shortened V by 1 base and J by 8 bases, and 20 bases separated the two germline ends. The CDR3 consists of 16 residues. The CDR3 protein is CASSLGTPWGGGGYTF. The CDR3 coding sequence is TGTGCCAGCAGCTTAGGAACCCCATGGGGGGGCGGCGGCTACACCTTC.

This clone showed up just once. The chain joins TRBV5-6 to TRBJ2-7; D gene unclear. V shed 7 bases and J shed 7 bases, with 15 bases lying between them. Per germline, CDR1 SGHDT and CDR2 YYEEEE. The CDR3 is 12 amino acids. CDR3: CASGAVAGEQYF. The DNA of the CDR3 is TGTGCCAGCGGTGCCGTGGCCGGGGAGCAGTACTTC.

This clone is deemed medium-sized. The V call is TRBV20-1, the J call TRBJ2-7; 7 nucleotides match TRBD1. CDR1 is DFQATT and CDR2 is SNEGSKA in the germline V gene (reference sequence). The CDR3 totals 11 residues. The CDR3 sequence is CSADRAYEQYF. CDR3 coding DNA: TGCAGCGCCGACAGGGCCTACGAGCAGTACTTC.

This clone was detected a few times. This chain joins TRBV2 and TRBJ1-2; no definite D call. Per germline, CDR1 SNHLY and CDR2 FYNNEI. V lost 5 bases to trimming and J lost 0 bases, with 1 base between them. CDR3 length equals 11 residues. CDR3 residues: CASSPNYGYTF. CDR3 DNA: TGTGCCAGCAGTCCTAACTATGGCTACACCTTC.

This chain connects TRBV5-4 to TRBJ2-1; TRBD2 matches 7 bases. In germline, CDR1 is SGHNT, CDR2 YYREEE (reference sequence). The CDR3 has 17 residues. The ends lost 3 bases at V and 8 bases at J; junction bases unmatched: 17. CDR3 loop: CASSSRGRLAVLDEQFF. CDR3 in DNA: TGTGCCAGCAGCTCAAGGGGACGACTAGCCGTCTTGGATGAGCAGTTCTTC.

Only a few counts were recorded for this clone. The V gene is TRBV10-2, the J gene TRBJ2-1; 7 nucleotides match TRBD2. The germline V gene encodes CDR1 WSHSY and CDR2 SAAADI. Trimming cost V 4 bases and J 6 bases; bases outside gene matches: 6. The CDR3 is 14 residues long. CDR3 coding DNA: TGCGCCAGCAGTGGCGCGGGAGCGGGCAATGAGCAGTTCTTC. Translation gives CASSGAGAGNEQFF.

V usage is TRBV5-1 and J usage is TRBJ2-7; D could derive from TRBD1 or TRBD2 (5 bases each). Germline V CDR1 and CDR2: SGHRS, YFSETQ. The V end was cut by 1 base, the J end by 1 base, with 9 bases between. This CDR3 contains 14 residues. CDR3 in DNA: TGCGCCAGCAGCTTGAGAGGGGATTCCTACGAGCAGTACTTC. This sequence encodes CASSLRGDSYEQYF.

The chain has TRBV7-9 and TRBJ2-2; D is unresolved. Germline CDR1 SEHNR, CDR2 FQNEAQ (reference sequence). There are 13 residues in the CDR3. Trimming cost V 1 base and J 4 bases, with 4 bases left between them. CDR3 DNA sequence: TGTGCCAGCAGCTTAGACACCACCGGGGAGCTGTTTTTT. Translation gives CASSLDTTGELFF.

The genes are TRBV2 and TRBJ1-5; D gene ambiguous. V dropped 6 bases and J dropped 7 bases, with 16 bases sitting between them. The CDR3 runs to 14 residues. Germline assignment: CDR1 SNHLY and CDR2 FYNNEI. The DNA for the CDR3 is TGTGCCAGCAGGTCACCCTTCCGGGAGCAGCCCCAGCATTTT. It encodes CASRSPFREQPQHF.

The V gene is TRBV7-8, the J gene TRBJ2-5; no clear D gene. Per the germline V gene, CDR1 is SGHVS and CDR2 is FQNEAQ. The CDR3 has 14 residues. V lost 8 bases, J lost 1 base, and 14 bases lay in between. CDR3 protein: CASAKGNAQETQYF. Here the CDR3 DNA reads TGTGCCAGCGCAAAAGGGAATGCCCAAGAGACCCAGTACTTC.

This chain joins TRBV28 and TRBJ1-3; 9 nucleotides align to TRBD1. The CDR3 consists of 16 residues. The germline CDR1 and CDR2 sequences are MDHEN and SYDVKM. After removal of 1 base from V and 4 bases from J, the junction contained 5 bases not matched to a gene. CDR3 nucleotides: TGTGCCAGCAGTTTATTCACAGGGGGCAGGGGAAACACCATATATTTT. As protein: CASSLFTGGRGNTIYF.

The V and J genes are TRBV10-3 and TRBJ2-1; 12 bases match TRBD2. Germline CDR1 ENHRY, CDR2 SYGVKD. The CDR3 consists of 14 residues. V was pared by 4 bases and J by 7 bases, with 2 bases of the junction left unmatched. CDR3: CAISGLAGGNEQFF. CDR3 in DNA: TGTGCCATCAGTGGGCTAGCGGGGGGGAATGAGCAGTTCTTC.

V usage is TRBV6-1 and J usage is TRBJ1-1; 8 bases align to TRBD1. From germline, CDR1 is MNHNS and CDR2 SASEGT. V lost 3 bases, J lost 1 base, and 4 bases stayed unmatched. The CDR3 runs to 15 residues. The CDR3 loop is CASSERDRRNTEAFF. CDR3 bases: TGTGCCAGCAGTGAGCGGGACAGGCGGAACACTGAAGCTTTCTTT.

This chain links TRBV5-4 with TRBJ2-5; D tentatively reads TRBD1 or TRBD2 (6 bases each). Deletions cut 0 bases from V and 1 base from J, with 7 bases between. This CDR3 is 14 amino acids long. The germline V gene has CDR1 SGHNT and CDR2 YYREEE (reference sequence). CDR3 region: CASSLEGGQETQYF. The CDR3 region has the DNA TGTGCCAGCAGCTTGGAGGGGGGCCAAGAGACCCAGTACTTC.

This chain links TRBV30 with TRBJ1-2; 12 bases are a match to TRBD1. The CDR3 runs 14 residues. Germline CDR1 GTSNPN, CDR2 SVGIG (reference sequence). With V trimmed by 4 bases and J by 5 bases, 5 bases remained unmatched. In nucleotides, the CDR3 is TGTGCCTGGACCGGGACAGGGGGCTTGTATGGCTACACCTTC. It specifies CAWTGTGGLYGYTF.

This clone appeared a single time. The chain links TRBV29-1 to TRBJ1-1; tentative D call: TRBD1 (5 bases). Germline CDR1 SQVTM, CDR2 ANQGSEA. This CDR3 has 13 amino acids. Trimming removed 5 bases at V and 1 base at J, with 11 bases between. The CDR3 nucleotides read TGCAGCGTTACGGTGGGGGGGAACACTGAAGCTTTCTTT. It specifies CSVTVGGNTEAFF.

CDR3 protein: CAWRPLTGNLEQYF. The CDR3 nucleotides read TGTGCCTGGAGGCCCCTGACAGGGAACCTCGAGCAGTACTTC. V and J are TRBV30 and TRBJ2-7; 7 bases agree with TRBD1. The length of the CDR3 is 14 residues. Germline CDR1 and CDR2: GTSNPN and SVGIG (reference sequence). V trimming: 3 bases; J trimming: 6 bases; junction bases outside the gene matches: 11.

The V and J genes are TRBV6-5 and TRBJ2-7, with 7 bases aligning to TRBD2. The germline CDR1 and CDR2 sequences are MNHEY and SVGAGI. The CDR3 sequence is 12 residues long. CDR3 sequence (DNA): TGTGCGGCGGGGCGGGAGTCTTACGAGCAGTACTTC. It yields the protein CAAGRESYEQYF.

This clone has just a few counts. Within the sample, other DNA sequences also encode this same CDR3. The chain links TRBV6-5 to TRBJ1-5, with TRBD1 as a possible D gene (6 bases). This CDR3 is 12 amino acids long. The ends were cut back, 6 bases at V and 7 bases at J, with 10 bases in the middle. In germline, CDR1 is MNHEY, CDR2 SVGAGI. This CDR3 is CASRTGSQPQHF. The CDR3 region has the DNA TGTGCCAGCAGAACAGGGAGCCAGCCCCAGCATTTT.

V and J are TRBV19 and TRBJ1-2, with D possibly TRBD1 on 6 matching bases. In germline, CDR1 is LNHDA, CDR2 SQIVND (reference sequence). With 5 bases removed from V and 5 bases from J, the gap between germline ends came to 15 bases. The CDR3 contains 14 residues. CDR3 nucleotides: TGTGCCAGTAGTGTACAGGGTGGGTCGTATGGCTACACCTTC. Translation gives CASSVQGGSYGYTF.